The source of this TCR beta chain is a study of T cells after yellow fever vaccination. Concerning this clonotype itself: Its antigen is as yet unknown.

TCRdb independently ran MiXCR on the 5' RACE reads; one entry per CDR3 protein. The sample records fewer than 450,000 distinct CDR3 sequences, roughly 7.5% being singletons. Trimming took off 0 bases at V and 8 bases at J, with 13 bases between the two ends. CDR3 length: 14 amino acids. Per germline, CDR1 LNHDA and CDR2 SQIVND (reference sequence). Overall study results and limits: Overlap between CD4 and CD8 compartments was detected for a small share of clonotypes.

The source was PBMCs, collected about 49 days after the first yellow fever vaccination. This TCR was sampled from a young man who received the YFV17D yellow fever vaccine. This chain links TRBV19 with TRBJ1-2, with a possible D match to TRBD1 (5 bases). The CDR3 DNA reads as TGTGCCAGTAGTATAGATCGCCGGGGCGGAGGCTACACCTTC. It encodes CASSIDRRGGGYTF. Full variable domain (rest looked up from reference TRBV19 and TRBJ1-2): DGGITQSPKYLFRKEGQNVTLSCEQNLNHDAMYWYRQDPGQGLRLIYYSQIVNDFQKGDIAEGYSVSREKKESFPLTVTSAQKNPTAFYLCASSIDRRGGGYTFGSGTRLTVV.